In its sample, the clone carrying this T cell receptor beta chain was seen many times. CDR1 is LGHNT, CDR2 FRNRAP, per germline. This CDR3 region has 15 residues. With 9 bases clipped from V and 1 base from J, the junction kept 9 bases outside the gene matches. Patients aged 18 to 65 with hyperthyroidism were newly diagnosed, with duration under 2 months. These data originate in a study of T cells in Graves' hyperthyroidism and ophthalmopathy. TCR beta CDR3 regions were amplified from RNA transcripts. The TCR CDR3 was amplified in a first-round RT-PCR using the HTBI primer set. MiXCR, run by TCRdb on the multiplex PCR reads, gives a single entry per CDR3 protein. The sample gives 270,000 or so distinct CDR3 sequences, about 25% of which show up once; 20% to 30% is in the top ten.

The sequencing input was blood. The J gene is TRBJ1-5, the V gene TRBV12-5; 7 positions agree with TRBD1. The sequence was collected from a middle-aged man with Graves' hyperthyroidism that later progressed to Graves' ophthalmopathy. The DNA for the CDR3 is TGTGCTAGGAAAAACAGGGGATTAAGCAATCAGCCCCAGCATTTT. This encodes CARKNRGLSNQPQHF.